A few counts support the clone carrying this T cell receptor (beta chain). A much larger clone differs by one base, so this may be a read error. Trimming left V 4 bases short and J 6 bases short, with 16 bases between. Looked up from germline, CDR1 is SNHLY and CDR2 is FYNNEI. The CDR3 covers 15 residues. The sample is drawn from a study of T cells in Graves' hyperthyroidism and ophthalmopathy. A patient was excluded if there was uncontrolled infection, other autoimmune disease, pregnancy or lactation. TCR beta CDR3 regions were amplified from RNA transcripts. In the first-round RT-PCR of the TCR CDR3, the HTBI primer set was used. MiXCR was run by TCRdb on the multiplex PCR reads, yielding one entry per CDR3 protein. Altogether under 800,000 distinct CDR3 sequences are present, approximately 14% being singletons, with the ten largest covering about 9.4%.

The chain employs TRBV2 and TRBJ1-5; TRBD1 might be the D (6 bases). This TCR came from a woman aged 18-29 years with Graves' hyperthyroidism. Sequencing was carried out using blood. The CDR3 DNA sequence: TGTGCCAGCAGTGGAGACCGGGGGCTCGGTCAGCCCCAGCATTTT. This gives the protein CASSGDRGLGQPQHF.